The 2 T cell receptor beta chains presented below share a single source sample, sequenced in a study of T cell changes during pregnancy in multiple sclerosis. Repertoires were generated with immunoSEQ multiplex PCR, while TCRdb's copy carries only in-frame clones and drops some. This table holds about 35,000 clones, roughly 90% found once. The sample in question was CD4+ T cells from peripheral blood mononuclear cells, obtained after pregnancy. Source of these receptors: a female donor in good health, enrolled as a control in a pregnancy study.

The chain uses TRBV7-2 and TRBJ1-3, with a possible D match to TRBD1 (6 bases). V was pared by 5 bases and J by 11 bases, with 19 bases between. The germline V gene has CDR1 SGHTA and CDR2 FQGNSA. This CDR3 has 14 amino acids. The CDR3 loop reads CASSTRTVTRAIYF. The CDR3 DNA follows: TGTGCCAGCAGCACGAGGACAGTTACTAGAGCCATATATTTT.

CDR3 protein: CASSLTGSGNTIYF. CDR3 coding DNA: TGTGCCAGCAGCTTGACGGGCTCTGGAAACACCATATATTTT. This chain uses TRBV7-3 with TRBJ1-3, with D uncertain. V lost 3 bases and J lost 0, with 6 bases in between. The CDR3 is 14 residues long. The V gene's germline CDR1 is SGHTA and CDR2 FQGTGA.